Presented here are 19 T cell receptor beta chains from one specimen sequenced in a study of T cell responses to AZD1222 COVID-19 vaccine. Using immunoSEQ multiplex PCR, the repertoire was profiled, and TCRdb retains in-frame clones only, with some absent. This table holds around 190,000 clones, 85% to 95% found once. Here the sequenced sample was peripheral blood, taken on day 0 of AZD1222 vaccination. These TCRs come from an adult in good health.

The V gene is TRBV3-1 (or the pseudogene TRBV3-2), the J gene TRBJ1-6; maybe TRBD1 (5 bases). V was shortened by 8 bases and J by 7 bases, with 15 bases between the two germline ends. Germline V gene lookup returns CDR1 LGHDT and CDR2 YNNKEL (reference sequence). This CDR3 region has 14 residues. CDR3 sequence reads: CASAGGTGNSPLHF. DNA for the CDR3: TGTGCCAGCGCAGGAGGGACGGGGAATTCACCCCTCCACTTT.

V is TRBV7-9 and J is TRBJ1-1, with D perhaps matching TRBD1 (6 bases). CDR3 length equals 15 residues. Trimming removed 1 base at V and 11 bases at J, with 20 bases between. The germline CDR1 and CDR2 sequences are SEHNR and FQNEAQ (reference sequence). The CDR3 region has the DNA TGTGCCAGCAGCTTAGAGGGAACAGGGATGGTGGGGGCTTTCTTT. Its translation: CASSLEGTGMVGAFF. The variable domain in full, with the rest retrieved from reference TRBV7-9 and TRBJ1-1, is DTGVSQNPRHKITKRGQNVTFRCDPISEHNRLYWYRQTLGQGPEFLTYFQNEAQLEKSRLLSDRFSAERPKGSFSTLEIQRTEQGDSAMYLCASSLEGTGMVGAFFGQGTRLTVV.

The V and J genes are TRBV5-4 and TRBJ2-3; D gene unclear. The CDR3 loop spans 16 amino acids. The germline V gene encodes CDR1 SGHNT and CDR2 YYREEE (reference sequence). V was clipped by 4 bases and J by 3 bases, with 18 bases between them. The CDR3 DNA is TGTGCCAGCAGCGGTCTCGTTGGCGGCCTAACAGATACGCAGTATTTT. It encodes CASSGLVGGLTDTQYF.

V gene TRBV7-2 combines with J gene TRBJ1-2, with D unclear. V gave up 2 bases and J gave up 3 bases, with 13 bases separating them. The length of the CDR3 is 15 residues. Germline V gene sequence: CDR1 SGHTA, CDR2 FQGNSA. The CDR3 region is CASSLMQRRHYGYTF. The CDR3 DNA reads TGTGCCAGCAGCTTAATGCAGAGACGACACTATGGCTACACCTTC.

The J gene is TRBJ1-1, the V gene TRBV19, with D possibly TRBD1 on 5 matching bases. The V end was cut by 7 bases, the J end by 2 bases, with 20 bases between. The CDR3 runs to 16 residues. Germline assignment: CDR1 LNHDA and CDR2 SQIVND (reference sequence). CDR3 protein: CASTRDGGVGNTEAFF. For the CDR3, the DNA is TGTGCCAGTACCCGGGACGGTGGGGTCGGTAACACTGAAGCTTTCTTT.

This chain uses TRBV18 with TRBJ2-7; D ambiguous. Looked up from germline, CDR1 is KGHSH and CDR2 is LQKENI. CDR3 length: 13 residues. V lost 3 bases and J 4 bases, leaving 10 bases between the germline ends. For the CDR3, the DNA is TGTGCCAGCTCACCGGCGCTAACTTACGAGCAGTACTTC. Amino acid sequence: CASSPALTYEQYF. The whole variable domain, remainder taken from reference TRBV18 and TRBJ2-7, is NAGVMQNPRHLVRRRGQEARLRCSPMKGHSHVYWYRQLPEEGLKFMVYLQKENIIDESGMPKERFSAEFPKEGPSILRIQQVVRGDSAAYFCASSPALTYEQYFGPGTRLTVT.

The sample holds one count of this clone. This rearrangement joins TRBV6-2 or TRBV6-3 to TRBJ1-2, with unresolved D. The CDR3 is 11 residues long. The germline V gene has CDR1 MNHEY and CDR2 SVGEGT. Trimming removed 3 bases at V and 8 bases at J, with 7 bases between. As DNA, the CDR3 is TGTGCCAGCAGTTATCTGGCCGGCTACACCTTC. Translating it yields CASSYLAGYTF.

The chain is built from TRBV6-6 and TRBJ1-5; tentative D call: TRBD1 (5 bases). Deletions cut 8 bases from V and 3 bases from J, with 17 bases between. CDR3 length: 15 residues. Germline V gene data show CDR1 as MNHNY and CDR2 as SVGAGI (reference sequence). CDR3 in amino acids: CASGGNSLVNQPQHF. The CDR3, as DNA: TGTGCCAGCGGGGGGAACAGCCTAGTCAATCAGCCCCAGCATTTT.

This clone was counted once. V is TRBV3-1 (or the pseudogene TRBV3-2) and J is TRBJ1-2, with D possibly being TRBD1 (5 bases). Germline V gene lookup returns CDR1 LGHDT and CDR2 YNNKEL (reference sequence). V lost 1 base and J lost 7, with 16 bases in between. The CDR3 runs 15 residues. CDR3 residues: CASSQVHQGPGGYTF. DNA of the CDR3: TGTGCCAGCAGCCAAGTGCATCAGGGCCCGGGTGGCTACACCTTC.

The chain links TRBV7-2 to TRBJ1-2; 7 positions agree with TRBD1. Germline CDR1 SGHTA, CDR2 FQGNSA. V lost 5 bases and J lost 5; bases outside the gene matches: 17. CDR3 length: 17 amino acids. CDR3 amino acids: CASSRDRQNHGVYGYTF. The CDR3, as DNA: TGTGCCAGCAGCCGGGACAGACAAAATCACGGAGTATATGGCTACACCTTC.

This clone was detected only once. This rearrangement joins TRBV4-2 to TRBJ2-5, with D tentatively TRBD2 (6 bases). Trimming removed 2 bases from V and 2 bases from J, with 18 bases in between. The CDR3 spans 17 residues. CDR1 LGHNA and CDR2 YNFKEQ come from the germline V gene. In DNA, the CDR3 is TGTGCCAGCAGCCAACGATTTCGTAGCGGAATTCAAGAGACCCAGTACTTC. Encoded protein: CASSQRFRSGIQETQYF.

V is TRBV10-3 and J is TRBJ1-2; 7 bases align to TRBD1. Germline CDR1 and CDR2: ENHRY and SYGVKD. The trim removed 5 bases at V and 4 bases at J, leaving 10 bases unmatched. The CDR3 has 15 residues. The CDR3 reads CAISNTGQTVYGYTF. CDR3 sequence (DNA): TGTGCCATCAGTAATACGGGACAGACGGTCTATGGCTACACCTTC.

Comment on this clone: The sample contains more than one DNA sequence encoding this CDR3. V gene TRBV7-3 combines with J gene TRBJ2-3; 7 nucleotides match TRBD2. J was trimmed by 0 bases and V by 1 base; bases with no gene match: 1. This CDR3 is 15 amino acids long. Germline V CDR1 and CDR2: SGHTA, FQGTGA. The CDR3 loop reads CASSLMGGSTDTQYF. In DNA, the CDR3 is TGTGCCAGCAGCTTAATGGGAGGGAGCACAGATACGCAGTATTTT.

The chain couples TRBV6-6 to TRBJ1-5; D perhaps matches TRBD1 (5 bases). V lost 6 bases, J lost 4 bases, and 16 bases lay in between. Germline loops: CDR1 MNHNY, CDR2 SVGAGI (reference sequence). The CDR3 covers 15 residues. The CDR3 loop is CASRSDRALNQPQHF. The CDR3 DNA follows: TGTGCCAGCAGAAGTGACAGAGCCCTAAATCAGCCCCAGCATTTT.

This rearrangement joins TRBV28 to TRBJ1-2, with 7 bases matching TRBD1. CDR3 length equals 15 residues. V dropped 3 bases and J dropped 7; count of bases not matched to a gene: 11. Germline CDR1 reads MDHEN; CDR2 reads SYDVKM. The CDR3 coding sequence is TGTGCCAGCAGTTTGGATAAGGGGGCTGTCGGTGGCTACACCTTC. This sequence encodes CASSLDKGAVGGYTF.

The chain has TRBV6-6 and TRBJ2-5; 9 bases align to TRBD2. CDR1 is MNHNY, CDR2 SVGAGI, per germline (reference sequence). The CDR3 runs to 13 residues. The junction had 4 bases not matched to a gene; V was cut back by 6 bases and J by 5 bases. Here the CDR3 reads CASSRTSVETQYF. The CDR3 bases are TGTGCCAGCAGCCGGACTAGCGTCGAGACCCAGTACTTC.

V is TRBV24-1 and J is TRBJ2-6; D tentatively fits TRBD1 or TRBD2 (7 bases each). This CDR3 region has 15 residues. V gave up 6 bases and J gave up 2 bases, with 10 bases separating them. The germline V gene encodes CDR1 KGHDR and CDR2 SFDVKD. The CDR3: CATSQGGTGANVLTF. Written as DNA, the CDR3 is TGTGCCACCAGTCAGGGGGGGACTGGGGCCAACGTCCTGACTTTC.

J is TRBJ1-2 and V is TRBV15; D ambiguous. Trimming left V 4 bases short and J 3 bases short, with 6 bases between. The germline V gene encodes CDR1 LNHNV and CDR2 YYDKDF (reference sequence). The CDR3 is made up of 12 amino acids. CDR3 region: CATSKDYYGYTF. CDR3 in DNA: TGTGCCACCAGCAAGGACTACTATGGCTACACCTTC. The full variable domain, its missing parts supplied by reference TRBV15 and TRBJ1-2, is DAMVIQNPRYQVTQFGKPVTLSCSQTLNHNVMYWYQQKSSQAPKLLFHYYDKDFNNEADTPDNFQSRRPNTSFCFLDIRSPGLGDTAMYLCATSKDYYGYTFGSGTRLTVV.

The genes are TRBV10-3 and TRBJ1-1; TRBD1 is a possible D gene (5 bases). The germline V gene has CDR1 ENHRY and CDR2 SYGVKD. V lost 6 bases, J lost 1 base, and 12 bases lay in between. CDR3 length equals 14 residues. The CDR3 loop is CAIRGREENTEAFF. Here the CDR3 DNA reads TGTGCCATCAGGGGCAGGGAGGAGAACACTGAAGCTTTCTTT.